Below, 15 T cell receptor beta chains from the same sample are listed, as sequenced in a study of blood T cells in healthy people across ages (dated by TCRdb to between 2015 and 2017). The library was built by means of 5' RACE. The sequencer listed for this sample is Illumina HiSeq 2500. The second PCR ran for about 7 to 11 cycles and used a J-beta primer mix along with a sample-barcoded 5' primer. Clones were called with MiXCR by TCRdb after fastp trimmed the public reads at Q25, and only in-frame beta chains were retained. When rows share a CDR3 protein, they turn into one entry using the most common DNA and genes. This sample holds 780,000 or so distinct CDR3 sequences; less than 70% were observed only once. The ten largest account for approximately 40% of the sample. The material sequenced was blood. These receptors all come from a man older than 75 in good health.

A word on this clonotype: At one of its ends the junction is not consistent with the germline gene, which may arise from a read error. This chain links TRBV11-2 with TRBJ2-1; D is uncertain. Germline V gene lookup returns CDR1 SGHAT and CDR2 FQNNGV. The CDR3 sequence is 14 residues long. The DNA of the CDR3 is TGTGCCAGCAGCTTAGACCCTGCAGTGAATGTGCAGTTCTTC. Protein product: CASSLDPAVNVQFF.

The chain is built from TRBV12-3 or TRBV12-4 and TRBJ1-2; weak D call: TRBD1 (5 bases). This CDR3 region has 14 residues. The germline V and J ends were trimmed by 7 bases and 8 bases, with 20 bases remaining between them. The CDR3 loop is CASTLGRGTRGYTF. The CDR3 nucleotides read TGTGCCAGCACCCTGGGGCGGGGCACGCGAGGCTACACCTTC.

This chain joins TRBV27 and TRBJ1-2; weak D call: TRBD1 (6 bases). Per germline, CDR1 MNHEY and CDR2 SMNVEV (reference sequence). The CDR3 sequence is 15 residues long. The V end lost 5 bases, the J end lost 1 base, and 14 bases lay between the germline ends. Here the CDR3 DNA reads TGTGCCAGCAGTCCCTTGGGGGACATTAACTATGGCTACACCTTC. Translating it yields CASSPLGDINYGYTF.

The rearrangement joins TRBV29-1 to TRBJ2-1; D ambiguous. With 3 bases removed from V and 9 bases from J, the gap between germline ends came to 15 bases. CDR3 size: 13 residues. CDR1 and CDR2 (germline): SQVTM, ANQGSEA. The CDR3 loop reads CSVDRVINGEQFF. CDR3 DNA: TGCAGCGTTGATCGGGTAATTAACGGTGAGCAGTTCTTC.

This clonotype has just a few counts. The chain is built from TRBV20-1 and TRBJ2-2; TRBD2 might be the D (6 bases). The V end lost 7 bases, the J end lost 5 bases, and 17 bases lay between the germline ends. The CDR3 contains 14 residues. Germline V CDR1 and CDR2: DFQATT, SNEGSKA (reference sequence). CDR3 in amino acids: CSGAGTLLTGELFF. CDR3 DNA: TGCAGTGGGGCCGGGACTCTACTTACCGGGGAGCTGTTTTTT.

There are a few counts of this clonotype. The chain employs TRBV5-1 and TRBJ1-1; weak D call: TRBD1 (5 bases). V dropped 2 bases and J dropped 8 bases, with 10 bases sitting between them. Per the germline V gene, CDR1 is SGHRS and CDR2 is YFSETQ. The CDR3 loop spans 12 amino acids. CDR3 in amino acids: CASSFSGDEAFF. The CDR3 DNA is TGCGCCAGCAGCTTCTCGGGGGACGAAGCTTTCTTT.

This chain links TRBV3-1 with TRBJ2-3; D not resolved. Germline V gene data show CDR1 as LGHDT and CDR2 as YNNKEL (reference sequence). The length of the CDR3 is 14 residues. Trimming shortened V by 4 bases and J by 3 bases, and 11 bases separated the two germline ends. CDR3 sequence (DNA): TGTGCCAGCAGCCCAGTCCCGAGGACAGATACGCAGTATTTT. It codes for CASSPVPRTDTQYF.

The genes are TRBV6-6 and TRBJ1-6, with a possible D match to TRBD1 (6 bases). V shed 5 bases and J shed 8 bases, with 19 bases lying between them. This CDR3 has 16 amino acids. Germline V gene data show CDR1 as MNHNY and CDR2 as SVGAGI (reference sequence). The CDR3 is CASSGIDRRDDSPLHF. CDR3 DNA sequence: TGTGCCAGCAGTGGGATTGACAGGAGGGATGATTCACCCCTCCACTTT.

In this sample, this clonotype turned up a few times. The rearrangement uses TRBV7-3 and TRBJ2-7; unclear D gene. CDR3 size: 11 residues. CDR1 SGHTA and CDR2 FQGTGA come from the germline V gene. Trimming took 11 bases from V and 5 from J, leaving 13 bases between them. Here the CDR3 reads CAALPADEQYF. CDR3 nucleotides: TGTGCCGCCCTCCCCGCGGACGAGCAGTACTTC.

The rearrangement links TRBV7-8 to TRBJ2-5; 12 nucleotides match TRBD2. The J call may be incorrect, as the DNA end agrees better with TRBJ2-7. The CDR3 spans 16 residues. The germline V gene has CDR1 SGHVS and CDR2 FQNEAQ. The CDR3, as DNA: TGTGCCAGCAGCCTCTCCGGGACTAGCGGGTCGTACGAGCAGTACTTC. It is translated as CASSLSGTSGSYEQYF.

The sample holds many counts of this clonotype. The V call is TRBV20-1, the J call TRBJ2-5, with D unclear. CDR1 DFQATT and CDR2 SNEGSKA come from the germline V gene (reference sequence). The CDR3 spans 15 residues. Trimming took 4 bases from V and 2 from J, leaving 17 bases between them. CDR3 sequence: CSAIFPQVRQETQYF. As DNA, the CDR3 is TGCAGTGCTATCTTCCCCCAGGTTAGGCAAGAGACCCAGTACTTC.

This clonotype has ten or more counts. CDR3 loop: CSASLAQGNGYTF. In DNA, the CDR3 is TGCAGTGCTAGCCTCGCCCAGGGGAACGGCTACACCTTC. The rearrangement joins TRBV20-1 to TRBJ1-2; D might be TRBD1 (6 bases). The CDR3 consists of 13 residues. Germline V CDR1 and CDR2: DFQATT, SNEGSKA (reference sequence). V lost 3 bases, J lost 8 bases, and 16 bases lay in between.

The chain has TRBV3-1 and TRBJ2-7, with unresolved D. The CDR3 is made up of 12 amino acids. The V end lost 4 bases, the J end lost 5 bases, and 9 bases lay between the germline ends. CDR1 and CDR2 (germline): LGHDT, YNNKEL (reference sequence). CDR3 nucleotide sequence: TGTGCCAGCAGCCGCCCCCCTGACGAGCAGTACTTC. As protein: CASSRPPDEQYF.

V usage is TRBV5-1 and J usage is TRBJ1-4, with D tentatively TRBD1 (5 bases). Germline V CDR1 and CDR2: SGHRS, YFSETQ. The CDR3 extends over 15 amino acids. The germline V and J ends were trimmed by 5 bases and 3 bases, with 14 bases remaining between them. The CDR3 spells CASRSEWGSNEKLFF. The CDR3 DNA follows: TGCGCCAGCAGATCCGAGTGGGGGTCTAATGAAAAACTGTTTTTT.

The chain carries TRBV20-1 and TRBJ2-1, with 7 bases aligning to TRBD2. The J call may be mistaken, given a closer DNA end match to TRBJ2-7. Germline CDR1 is DFQATT and CDR2 is SNEGSKA (reference sequence). The CDR3 has 15 residues. The DNA of the CDR3 is TGCAGTGCGGCGAGCGGGGCAAGCTCCTACAATGAGCAGTACTTC. Amino acids: CSAASGASSYNEQYF.